This T cell receptor beta chain was recorded in a study of T cell clones after liver transplantation (dated by TCRdb to about 2019). About the study as a whole: The samples were obtained from ITN030ST, a randomized trial that attempted immunosuppression withdrawal within 2 years after liver transplantation. Of the 8 liver transplant recipients making up the studied cohort, 3 were classified as tolerant and 5 as non-tolerant. Three of the eight recipients were HCV-positive; the others were transplanted for non-autoimmune, non-viral indications. Donor-reactive T cell clones were identified by TCRbeta sequencing following a pre-transplant mixed lymphocyte reaction and were subsequently tracked in post-transplant blood. Third party-reactive TCRbeta sequences from pre-transplant MLRs were also identified as an antigen-independent comparator for donor-reactive sequences. Blood samples were collected pre-transplant, then pre-randomization ahead of withdrawal, and finally post-randomization once withdrawal had either been completed or failed. Subjects received no induction therapy and standard immunosuppression until randomization at 12-24 months post-transplant. To count as tolerant, a recipient had to stay completely off immunosuppression for at least one year without liver enzymes climbing beyond twice the upper limit of normal.

This clone was recorded only once. What antigen it recognizes has not been identified. No much larger clone exists at a distance of one base, and base qualities are not known. CDR1 SGHRS and CDR2 YFSETQ were looked up in the germline V gene. V was cut back by 0 bases and J by 7 bases, leaving a gap of 14 bases between them. Measured from the cysteine to the phenylalanine, the CDR3 is 15 residues long. Only the CDR3 DNA is retained, 45 bases long and in frame from the first base. Findings and caveats that apply to the study as a whole: Low numbers of available donor cells limited the measurable donor-reactive repertoire in two subjects. Conclusions were preliminary, limited by small, heterogeneous patient numbers and non-standardized post-transplant time points. When repertoire turnover was taken into account, detection of donor-reactive sequences was significantly reduced in 7 of 8 subjects for CD4 and in 8 of 8 subjects for CD8. The decline in donor-reactive sequences exceeded the decline in third party-reactive sequences, suggesting partial antigen-specific deletion that was unrelated to withdrawal success. Since no allograft tissue specimens were available, donor-reactive T cells may have migrated into the graft instead of being deleted. Circulating donor-reactive CD4 TCRbeta sequences fell significantly post-transplant in most of the 8 subjects, irrespective of tolerance or HCV status.

High-throughput TCRbeta CDR3 sequencing of frozen genomic DNA was performed by immunoSEQ, including PCR amplification, mapping, bias correction and internal controls. As for how the authors treated the data: Only productive rearrangements were retained, and each unique TCRbeta sequence was defined by its CDR3 nucleotide sequence together with its V and J gene. Donor-reactive sequences required at least 5-fold expansion in CFSE-low cells versus unstimulated pre-transplant cells and at least 0.01% frequency. To ensure at least 90% detection power, minimum frequency thresholds were set for each subject based on that subject's lowest-template unstimulated sample. Repertoire turnover was measured by Jensen-Shannon divergence between the top 1000 TCRbeta sequences post- and pre-transplant. Two-sided Fisher's exact tests were used to test for changes in how often donor-reactive sequences were detected. TCRdb limited this immuneACCESS table to in-frame rearrangements with V and J called. A share of clones is missing; checked studies link under half to unresolved V genes, and the rest is unexplained. V, J and clone size were drawn from that table, and D and trimming were deduced from the DNA. The sample yields fewer than 10,000 clones; 72% were counted once. 22% of the sample is held by the ten biggest clonotypes.

Unstimulated PBMCs, after thawing, were stained for CD3, CD4 and CD8 and then FACS-sorted into CD3+CD4+ and CD3+CD8+ populations. All 8 studied subjects were randomized to immunosuppression withdrawal. The Qiagen DNeasy Blood and Tissue Kit was used to isolate genomic DNA. The sequence joins TRBV5-1 to TRBJ1-5; perhaps TRBD1 is the D gene, with 6 bases matching. This sample comprised CD8+ T cells from blood, obtained at the 15-month timepoint. The TCR was taken from a human patient who received a liver transplant. Following transplantation, T cells from the graft donor may be among those present. The CDR3 region reads CASSLDSTGKQPQHF. The DNA sequence is TGCGCCAGCAGCTTGGACTCGACAGGTAAACAGCCCCAGCATTTT.